A selection of T cell receptor beta chains follows, all from one sample in a study of CD4 T cells in relation to SARS-CoV-2 and coronaviruses. Profiled with immunoSEQ multiplex PCR; TCRdb holds only in-frame clones, not every one. The top ten clones hold around 1.7% of a sample with 65,000 or so clones, about 90% of them seen once. The source material was memory CD4+ T cells from PBMCs. All receptors derive from a human donor in good health. The CDR3 runs from the conserved cysteine through the conserved F or W. The D gene is left open where the match is weak. Clone size is not always given. Where it is, it says once, few, many or a class for expanded clones.

D gene: TRBD1; V gene: TRBV10-3; J gene: TRBJ2-5; clone size: NA; CDR3 protein: CAISPGQGNEHETQYF; CDR3 DNA: TGTGCCATCAGCCCGGGACAGGGAAACGAACACGAGACCCAGTACTTC
D gene: TRBD2; V gene: TRBV11-3; J gene: TRBJ2-1; clone size: NA; CDR3 protein: CASSLGGTDYNEQFF; CDR3 DNA: TGTGCCAGCAGCTTGGGAGGGACCGACTACAATGAGCAGTTCTTC
D gene: TRBD1; V gene: TRBV5-1; J gene: TRBJ1-2; clone size: NA; CDR3 protein: CASSLGQGDGYTF; CDR3 DNA: TGCGCCAGCAGCTTGGGACAGGGGGACGGCTACACCTTC
D gene: TRBD1; V gene: TRBV7-2; J gene: TRBJ2-5; clone size: NA; CDR3 protein: CASSLYGTGSGETQYF; CDR3 DNA: TGTGCCAGCAGCCTGTACGGGACAGGGTCAGGGGAGACCCAGTACTTC
D gene: NA; V gene: TRBV7-8; J gene: TRBJ1-2; clone size: NA; CDR3 protein: CASSPRRENYGYTF; CDR3 DNA: TGTGCCAGCAGCCCCCGGAGGGAAAACTATGGCTACACCTTC
D gene: NA; V gene: TRBV27; J gene: TRBJ2-3; clone size: NA; CDR3 protein: CASSLNTDTQYF; CDR3 DNA: TGTGCCAGCAGTCTAAATACAGATACGCAGTATTTT
D gene: NA; V gene: TRBV18; J gene: TRBJ2-7; clone size: NA; CDR3 protein: CASSPPSEPLKQYF; CDR3 DNA: TGTGCCAGCTCACCACCGTCGGAGCCCCTGAAGCAGTACTTC
D gene: NA; V gene: TRBV28; J gene: TRBJ1-2; clone size: few; CDR3 protein: CASSRRYYGYTF; CDR3 DNA: TGTGCCAGCAGCCGCAGGTACTATGGCTACACCTTC
D gene: NA; V gene: TRBV20-1; J gene: TRBJ2-7; clone size: NA; CDR3 protein: CSAPDYYEQYF; CDR3 DNA: TGCAGTGCTCCGGACTACTACGAGCAGTACTTC
D gene: TRBD1; V gene: TRBV19; J gene: TRBJ1-1; clone size: few; CDR3 protein: CASKPGTGNTEAFF; CDR3 DNA: TGTGCCAGTAAACCCGGGACAGGGAACACTGAAGCTTTCTTT
D gene: NA; V gene: TRBV12-5; J gene: TRBJ2-1; clone size: NA; CDR3 protein: CASSLDYQRDNEQFF; CDR3 DNA: TGTGCTAGTTCGCTTGACTACCAGAGGGACAATGAGCAGTTCTTC
D gene: NA; V gene: TRBV6-5; J gene: TRBJ2-5; clone size: once; CDR3 protein: CASSRNGGETQYF; CDR3 DNA: TGTGCCAGCAGTCGAAACGGGGGAGAGACCCAGTACTTC
D gene: NA; V gene: TRBV6-5; J gene: TRBJ2-5; clone size: NA; CDR3 protein: CASRPRGQETQYF; CDR3 DNA: TGTGCCAGCAGGCCCAGGGGCCAAGAGACCCAGTACTTC
D gene: TRBD1; V gene: TRBV27; J gene: TRBJ1-4; clone size: NA; CDR3 protein: CASRPRGGSQTNEKLFF; CDR3 DNA: TGTGCCAGCAGGCCCAGGGGGGGTAGTCAAACTAATGAAAAACTGTTTTTT
D gene: TRBD1; V gene: TRBV7-3; J gene: TRBJ1-2; clone size: NA; CDR3 protein: CASSRGQGDGYTF; CDR3 DNA: TGTGCCAGCAGCCGCGGACAGGGTGATGGCTACACCTTC
D gene: TRBD1; V gene: TRBV7-7; J gene: TRBJ1-3; clone size: NA; CDR3 protein: CASSSGTGGNTIYF; CDR3 DNA: TGTGCCAGCAGCTCAGGGACAGGCGGAAACACCATATATTTT
D gene: TRBD1; V gene: TRBV10-2; J gene: TRBJ2-2; clone size: NA; CDR3 protein: CASSGDRGAGELFF; CDR3 DNA: TGCGCCAGCAGCGGGGACAGGGGGGCCGGGGAGCTGTTTTTT
D gene: NA; V gene: TRBV7-2; J gene: TRBJ1-3; clone size: NA; CDR3 protein: CASSPKVTSGNTIYF; CDR3 DNA: TGTGCCAGCAGCCCCAAAGTAACCTCTGGAAACACCATATATTTT
D gene: NA; V gene: TRBV7-2; J gene: TRBJ1-2; clone size: NA; CDR3 protein: CASSPQEGGYGYTF; CDR3 DNA: TGTGCCAGCAGCCCACAGGAGGGGGGTTATGGCTACACCTTC
D gene: NA; V gene: TRBV28; J gene: TRBJ1-2; clone size: once; CDR3 protein: CASSPRHSNYGYTF; CDR3 DNA: TGTGCCAGCAGTCCTAGACATTCTAACTATGGCTACACCTTC
D gene: NA; V gene: TRBV28; J gene: TRBJ2-7; clone size: NA; CDR3 protein: CASSWIGTRAHEQYF; CDR3 DNA: TGTGCCAGCAGCTGGATCGGGACAAGGGCTCACGAGCAGTACTTC
D gene: NA; V gene: TRBV30; J gene: TRBJ2-1; clone size: NA; CDR3 protein: CAWTPPERLSYNEQFF; CDR3 DNA: TGTGCCTGGACCCCTCCGGAGCGCCTCTCCTACAATGAGCAGTTCTTC
D gene: NA; V gene: TRBV27; J gene: TRBJ1-1; clone size: once; CDR3 protein: CASSPTHSRQVVNTEAFF; CDR3 DNA: TGTGCCAGCAGTCCAACCCATTCCCGACAGGTTGTGAACACTGAAGCTTTCTTT
D gene: NA; V gene: TRBV29-1; J gene: TRBJ1-2; clone size: NA; CDR3 protein: CSVEETNYGYTF; CDR3 DNA: TGCAGCGTTGAAGAGACTAACTATGGCTACACCTTC
D gene: NA; V gene: TRBV6-7; J gene: TRBJ2-2; clone size: NA; CDR3 protein: CASSYENGQGRDTGELFF; CDR3 DNA: TGTGCCAGCAGTTACGAGAACGGGCAGGGGAGAGACACCGGGGAGCTGTTTTTT
D gene: NA; V gene: TRBV7-9; J gene: TRBJ2-1; clone size: NA; CDR3 protein: CASSALGSNEQFF; CDR3 DNA: TGTGCCAGCAGCGCCTTGGGGTCCAATGAGCAGTTCTTC
D gene: NA; V gene: TRBV13; J gene: TRBJ1-3; clone size: once; CDR3 protein: CASSLHIYTLDRPGNTIYF; CDR3 DNA: TGTGCCAGCAGCTTACATATATATACACTAGACCGTCCCGGAAACACCATATATTTT
D gene: TRBD2; V gene: TRBV7-9; J gene: TRBJ2-1; clone size: NA; CDR3 protein: CASSLGLTGLADNEQFF; CDR3 DNA: TGTGCCAGCAGCTTAGGACTGACGGGACTAGCGGACAATGAGCAGTTCTTC
D gene: TRBD1; V gene: TRBV6-6; J gene: TRBJ2-6; clone size: NA; CDR3 protein: CASRRQGTSSGANVLTF; CDR3 DNA: TGTGCCAGCAGACGACAGGGGACCAGCTCTGGGGCCAACGTCCTGACTTTC
D gene: NA; V gene: TRBV7-8; J gene: TRBJ1-4; clone size: once; CDR3 protein: CASSRGLDNEKLFF; CDR3 DNA: TGTGCCAGCAGCCGCGGATTGGATAATGAAAAACTGTTTTTT
D gene: NA; V gene: TRBV5-8; J gene: TRBJ1-4; clone size: NA; CDR3 protein: CASSLFVGAREKLFF; CDR3 DNA: TGTGCCAGCAGCTTGTTTGTGGGCGCCAGGGAAAAACTGTTTTTT
D gene: TRBD2; V gene: TRBV10-3; J gene: TRBJ2-3; clone size: NA; CDR3 protein: CAIRTTRSGGSVTDTQYF; CDR3 DNA: TGTGCCATCAGGACTACCCGTAGCGGGGGGTCGGTCACAGATACGCAGTATTTT
D gene: NA; V gene: TRBV29-1; J gene: TRBJ2-5; clone size: NA; CDR3 protein: CSVEGGGFQETQYF; CDR3 DNA: TGCAGCGTTGAAGGGGGCGGATTTCAAGAGACCCAGTACTTC
D gene: NA; V gene: TRBV10-3; J gene: TRBJ2-6; clone size: NA; CDR3 protein: CAILGGTDFSGANVLTF; CDR3 DNA: TGTGCCATCCTAGGTGGGACGGATTTCTCTGGGGCCAACGTCCTGACTTTC
D gene: NA; V gene: TRBV5-6; J gene: TRBJ1-2; clone size: NA; CDR3 protein: CASSVPGDLVNGYTF; CDR3 DNA: TGTGCCAGCAGCGTACCTGGTGACCTAGTAAATGGCTACACCTTC
D gene: TRBD1; V gene: TRBV7-2; J gene: TRBJ2-7; clone size: once; CDR3 protein: CASSQRDRAYEQYF; CDR3 DNA: TGTGCCAGCAGCCAAAGGGACAGGGCCTACGAGCAGTACTTC
D gene: NA; V gene: TRBV6-6; J gene: TRBJ2-6; clone size: NA; CDR3 protein: CASRKPGANVLTF; CDR3 DNA: TGTGCCAGCAGAAAACCTGGGGCCAACGTCCTGACTTTC
D gene: TRBD2; V gene: TRBV5-1; J gene: TRBJ2-3; clone size: NA; CDR3 protein: CASSRLAGGGMTDTQYF; CDR3 DNA: TGCGCCAGCAGCAGACTAGCGGGAGGAGGGATGACAGATACGCAGTATTTT
D gene: NA; V gene: TRBV29-1; J gene: TRBJ1-2; clone size: NA; CDR3 protein: CSVEDQRGSGYTF; CDR3 DNA: TGCAGCGTTGAAGATCAGAGGGGAAGTGGCTACACCTTC
D gene: TRBD2; V gene: TRBV6-5; J gene: TRBJ2-7; clone size: NA; CDR3 protein: CASRLTSGGSYEQYF; CDR3 DNA: TGTGCCAGCAGATTGACTAGCGGGGGGTCCTACGAGCAGTACTTC
D gene: NA; V gene: TRBV2; J gene: TRBJ1-2; clone size: NA; CDR3 protein: CASSDASAVGGYTF; CDR3 DNA: TGTGCCAGCAGTGATGCCAGCGCGGTTGGGGGCTACACCTTC
D gene: NA; V gene: TRBV24-1; J gene: TRBJ1-5; clone size: medium-sized; CDR3 protein: CATSFRTDQPQHF; CDR3 DNA: TGTGCCACCAGTTTCAGGACGGATCAGCCCCAGCATTTT
D gene: NA; V gene: TRBV3-1/TRBV3-2; J gene: TRBJ2-1; clone size: NA; CDR3 protein: CASSQIGLRDEQFF; CDR3 DNA: TGTGCCAGCAGCCAAATCGGATTGCGCGATGAGCAGTTCTTC
D gene: NA; V gene: TRBV4-1; J gene: TRBJ1-6; clone size: few; CDR3 protein: CASSQAPTGHNNSPLHF; CDR3 DNA: TGCGCCAGCAGCCAAGCCCCGACGGGACACAATAATTCACCCCTCCACTTT
D gene: TRBD1; V gene: TRBV7-8; J gene: TRBJ2-5; clone size: once; CDR3 protein: CASSFYTTGGTETQYF; CDR3 DNA: TGTGCCAGCAGCTTTTACACAACAGGGGGGACAGAGACCCAGTACTTC
D gene: NA; V gene: TRBV28; J gene: TRBJ2-7; clone size: NA; CDR3 protein: CASSLWSVLSSYEQYF; CDR3 DNA: TGTGCCAGCAGTTTGTGGAGCGTCCTTAGCTCCTACGAGCAGTACTTC
D gene: NA; V gene: TRBV7-9; J gene: TRBJ1-5; clone size: NA; CDR3 protein: CASSPTRQDRNQPQHF; CDR3 DNA: TGTGCCAGCAGCCCCACGAGACAGGACCGCAATCAGCCCCAGCATTTT
D gene: TRBD1; V gene: TRBV2; J gene: TRBJ1-1; clone size: NA; CDR3 protein: CASFRTGREMNTEAFF; CDR3 DNA: TGTGCCAGCTTCCGGACAGGGAGGGAAATGAACACTGAAGCTTTCTTT
D gene: NA; V gene: TRBV20-1; J gene: TRBJ2-2; clone size: NA; CDR3 protein: CSASMWSGGNTGELFF; CDR3 DNA: TGCAGTGCTAGTATGTGGTCCGGCGGGAACACCGGGGAGCTGTTTTTT
D gene: NA; V gene: TRBV7-9; J gene: TRBJ2-5; clone size: NA; CDR3 protein: CASSSGVGGRETQYF; CDR3 DNA: TGTGCCAGCAGCTCAGGGGTGGGGGGACGAGAGACCCAGTACTTC